The source of this T cell receptor beta chain is a study of blood T cell repertoires in COVID-19. Across the whole study: Donors in the United States, Italy and Spain gave samples during acute or convalescent COVID-19. The cDNA or gDNA used as material had been derived from T cells, B-cell-depleted T cells, or PBMCs.

The Seattle patients joined while their infection was active and were tracked longitudinally afterward. This CDR3 is built from 13 residues. V lost 5 bases and J lost 5, with 9 bases in between. The V gene's germline CDR1 is MRHNA and CDR2 SNTAGT. As processed by the authors: Amplification with reference gene primers provided the estimates of nucleated cell counts. Here immunoSEQ multiplex PCR was the method, and the copy in TCRdb shows in-frame clones only, minus some. The V and J calls and clone size were taken over from that table, and D and trimming were inferred from the DNA. The data contain approximately 290,000 clones, around 85% of them singletons.

Sequenced input: peripheral blood. The receptor was derived from a human donor with COVID-19, enrolled during active disease. The donor label of this sample is uncertain. The J gene is TRBJ2-2, the V gene TRBV6-4; D may be TRBD2 (5 bases). The chain's CDR3 is CASSPRGTGELFF. Here the CDR3 DNA reads TGTGCCAGCAGTCCCCGAGGGACCGGGGAGCTGTTTTTT.